The clone carrying this TCR beta chain was recorded at least ten times. This record comes from a study of T-cell reconstitution after alpha-beta-depleted transplantation in children. Unique molecular identifiers tagged the TCRbeta library. TCRdb reanalysed the PCR reads using MiXCR and keeps one entry per CDR3 protein. The table has about 230,000 distinct CDR3 sequences, 7.5% to 10% seen once. Here the sequenced sample was PBMCs from the stem cell graft donor, taken from the stem cell graft. The TCR sequence derives from a human donor who donated a stem cell graft to a child with SCID.

CDR3 protein: CASSQDDQRRNEKLFF. Here the CDR3 DNA reads TGCGCCAGCAGCCAAGATGACCAGCGGAGGAATGAAAAACTGTTTTTT. This sequence joins TRBV4-1 and TRBJ1-4; D not certain. The V end lost 0 bases, the J end lost 5 bases, and 13 bases lay between the germline ends. The CDR3 contains 16 residues. Germline values: CDR1 MGHRA, CDR2 YSYEKL.